The rows below give T cell receptor beta chains drawn from one sample of a study of cytomegalovirus exposure and HLA in healthy donors. Using immunoSEQ multiplex PCR, the repertoire was profiled, and TCRdb retains in-frame clones only, with some absent. The sample records about 130,000 clones, roughly 90% being singletons. Sequencing was performed on PBMCs. Source of these receptors: a man aged 25-40 years in good health and CMV-seronegative. The CDR3 runs from the conserved cysteine through the conserved F or W.

v_gene	j_gene	CDR3aa
TRBV11-3	TRBJ2-7	CASSLEDRVDEQYF
TRBV19	TRBJ1-6	CASSMGGQVGSAPLHF
TRBV5-5	TRBJ1-5	CASSLALDQPQHF
TRBV4-2	TRBJ2-2	CASSEVTGSTGELFF
TRBV4-3	TRBJ2-7	CASSQDIADRKISYEQYF
TRBV4-3	TRBJ2-3	CASSLSLRLARSTDTQYF
TRBV6-1	TRBJ2-7	CASSETGNYEQYF
TRBV11-2	TRBJ1-2	CASSLGTGSVDGYTF
TRBV7-9	TRBJ1-1	CASSFFTGPTTEAFF
TRBV2	TRBJ2-4	CASSGGWPLAKNIQYF
TRBV6-5	TRBJ2-1	CASSRAGSSYNEQFF
TRBV5-1	TRBJ1-2	CASSTDNYGYTF
TRBV6-5	TRBJ2-1	CASSPTGGGYNEQFF
TRBV15	TRBJ2-4	CATSQGGNIQYF
TRBV28	TRBJ2-5	CASSFVPYQETQYF
TRBV7-2	TRBJ2-1	CASSLDTGSYNEQFF
TRBV4-1	TRBJ1-2	CASSQVRTGIGDSYGYTF
TRBV10-1	TRBJ2-7	CASREGQDYEQYF
TRBV5-4	TRBJ2-7	CASSSTGRSSYEQYF
TRBV7-9	TRBJ2-5	CASSTPGATQETQYF
TRBV6-1	TRBJ2-7	CASSLFSEQYF
TRBV4-1	TRBJ2-7	CASSQTRALAFYEQYF
TRBV9	TRBJ1-2	CASSTAARGSEGYTF
TRBV7-9	TRBJ2-1	CASSLLYRAYYNEQFF
TRBV2	TRBJ2-7	CASSPPGGEQYF
TRBV2	TRBJ1-3	CASNYMPGNTIYF
TRBV5-1	TRBJ2-3	CASSPEGVGFSDTQYF
TRBV10-3	TRBJ2-7	CAIRGGGAYEQYF
TRBV10-3	TRBJ2-7	CAIRPGQDYEQYF
TRBV10-3	TRBJ1-5	CAISNSGQGAGQPQHF
TRBV5-1	TRBJ1-2	CASSLTETNYGYTF
TRBV7-9	TRBJ2-7	CASSLRGPTGGGREQYF
TRBV19	TRBJ1-2	CASSGQGNYGYTF
TRBV6-1	TRBJ1-1	CASSTGRTMYEAFF
TRBV5-1	TRBJ2-7	CASSLAGGTPYEQYF
TRBV5-4	TRBJ2-2	CASSQGHDTGELFF
TRBV18	TRBJ2-1	CASSGQGGYNEQFF
TRBV2	TRBJ1-1	CASSEAGPGDTEAFF
TRBV7-2	TRBJ2-5	CASSFRRGETQYF
TRBV6-5	TRBJ1-2	CASSDVTGKGYTF
TRBV7-7	TRBJ2-2	CASSFGGSTGELFF